Listed below are T cell receptor beta chains from one sample, sequenced in a study of OX40 agonist ivuxolimab in advanced cancers. TCRdb keeps only in-frame clones here, not all; method: immunoSEQ multiplex PCR. The sample holds around 25,000 clones, approximately 85% seen once. This material consisted of CD4+ or CD8+ T cells sorted from blood, taken in a trial of the OX40 agonist ivuxolimab. Source of these receptors: an adult with an advanced solid tumor such as melanoma, head and neck, liver or kidney cancer. The CDR3 runs from the conserved cysteine through the conserved F or W. A D gene is named only where the DNA matches it firmly. Rows may omit the clone size; those that give it use once, few, many or a size class.

D: TRBD1
J: TRBJ2-7
length: 15
size: -
V: TRBV7-2
DNA: TGTGCCAGCAGCACCAGACAGGGGGCCGGATACGAGCAGTACTTC
CDR3: CASSTRQGAGYEQYF

D: TRBD2
J: TRBJ2-7
length: 16
size: -
V: TRBV4-1
DNA: TGCGCCAGCAGCCAAGATCCCGGGACTAGTGTATCCGAGCAGTACTTC
CDR3: CASSQDPGTSVSEQYF

D: TRBD2
J: TRBJ2-7
length: 15
size: -
V: TRBV7-2
DNA: TGTGCCAGCAGCTTACGCGGGGGGCAGGGCCACGAGCAGTACTTC
CDR3: CASSLRGGQGHEQYF

D: TRBD1
J: TRBJ1-1
length: 12
size: -
V: TRBV29-1
DNA: TGCAGCGCAACACAGGGGGCCACTGAAGCTTTCTTT
CDR3: CSATQGATEAFF

D: TRBD2
J: TRBJ2-2
length: 16
size: -
V: TRBV10-3
DNA: TGTGCCATCAGCCTCGGACTAGCGGGAGGTATCGGGGAGCTGTTTTTT
CDR3: CAISLGLAGGIGELFF

D: -
J: TRBJ2-7
length: 14
size: once
V: TRBV5-6
DNA: TGTGCCAGCAGCGTTACCAGGATTTCCTACGAGCAGTACTTC
CDR3: CASSVTRISYEQYF

D: -
J: TRBJ2-7
length: 17
size: once
V: TRBV5-6
DNA: TGTGCCAGCAGCTACGCCCGGGGCCAGGGTGGGGAGGTCGAGCAGTACTTC
CDR3: CASSYARGQGGEVEQYF

D: -
J: TRBJ2-7
length: 11
size: -
V: TRBV20-1
DNA: TGCAGTGCGAGAGCGGATGGCGAGCAGTACTTC
CDR3: CSARADGEQYF

D: TRBD2
J: TRBJ2-7
length: 15
size: -
V: TRBV6-5
DNA: TGTGCCAGCAGTTACTCCGGGACTAGCGTTTCCGAGCAGTACTTC
CDR3: CASSYSGTSVSEQYF

D: -
J: TRBJ1-1
length: 14
size: -
V: TRBV11-2
DNA: TGTGCCAGCAGCTTAGGGGGGGTGTACACTGAAGCTTTCTTT
CDR3: CASSLGGVYTEAFF

D: -
J: TRBJ2-7
length: 13
size: -
V: TRBV7-2
DNA: TGTGCCAGCAGCTTACAGGGTAGTAACGAGCAGTACTTC
CDR3: CASSLQGSNEQYF

D: -
J: TRBJ1-3
length: 14
size: -
V: TRBV6-5
DNA: TGTGCCAGTTCGAGGGGCCTCTCTGGAAACACCATATATTTT
CDR3: CASSRGLSGNTIYF

D: -
J: TRBJ1-2
length: 11
size: -
V: TRBV6-5
DNA: TGTGCCAGCAGTGGCGACTATGGCTACACCTTC
CDR3: CASSGDYGYTF

D: -
J: TRBJ1-2
length: 13
size: -
V: TRBV10-3
DNA: TGTGCCATCAGTGGGGTACGGGATTCGGGCTACACCTTC
CDR3: CAISGVRDSGYTF

D: TRBD2
J: TRBJ2-3
length: 21
size: -
V: TRBV5-1
DNA: TGCGCCAGCAGCTTAAGTTTTATAGTGACTAGCGGGGACTCCCTCACAGATACGCAGTATTTT
CDR3: CASSLSFIVTSGDSLTDTQYF

D: TRBD1
J: TRBJ1-2
length: 16
size: -
V: TRBV14
DNA: TGTGCCAGCAGCCAAGGGTTAGGACAGGGGAACTATGGCTACACCTTC
CDR3: CASSQGLGQGNYGYTF

D: -
J: TRBJ1-4
length: 14
size: -
V: TRBV2
DNA: TGTGCCAGCAGTGCGTGGGGGCCCCCAGAAAAACTGTTTTTT
CDR3: CASSAWGPPEKLFF

D: TRBD1
J: TRBJ2-7
length: 15
size: -
V: TRBV5-1
DNA: TGCGCCAGCAGCCCTGCGGGACAGGGGACCTACGAGCAGTACTTC
CDR3: CASSPAGQGTYEQYF

D: -
J: TRBJ2-3
length: 12
size: -
V: TRBV5-1
DNA: TGCGCCAGCAGCCCCGGGCTCGATACGCAGTATTTT
CDR3: CASSPGLDTQYF

D: TRBD1
J: TRBJ2-5
length: 13
size: -
V: TRBV2
DNA: TGTGCCAGCAGGGGGGACAGCCAAGAGACCCAGTACTTC
CDR3: CASRGDSQETQYF

D: -
J: TRBJ2-2
length: 15
size: -
V: TRBV5-1
DNA: TGCGCCAGCAGCCCCCGGGACCCGAACACCGGGGAGCTGTTTTTT
CDR3: CASSPRDPNTGELFF

D: -
J: TRBJ2-7
length: 13
size: -
V: TRBV15
DNA: TGTGCCACCAGCAGAGATCTAGCTCCCGAGCAGTACTTC
CDR3: CATSRDLAPEQYF

D: TRBD1
J: TRBJ1-2
length: 19
size: -
V: TRBV9
DNA: TGTGCCAGCAGCTCAACCGGAGGAAGGGGGACAGGGGGACTCTATGGCTACACCTTC
CDR3: CASSSTGGRGTGGLYGYTF

D: TRBD2
J: TRBJ2-1
length: 14
size: -
V: TRBV5-1
DNA: TGCGCCAGCAGGGAACCTAGCGGGAGCAATGAGCAGTTCTTC
CDR3: CASREPSGSNEQFF

D: -
J: TRBJ2-7
length: 14
size: -
V: TRBV2
DNA: TGTGCCAGCAGTACCCCCGGGGTTCCCTACGAGCAGTACTTC
CDR3: CASSTPGVPYEQYF

D: TRBD2
J: TRBJ2-5
length: 15
size: -
V: TRBV7-9
DNA: TGTGCCAGCAGCTTCCCGACTAGCGGGGTTGAGACCCAGTACTTC
CDR3: CASSFPTSGVETQYF

D: -
J: TRBJ1-2
length: 14
size: -
V: TRBV5-4
DNA: TGTGCCAGCAGCTTGGATAGAGGGTACTATGGCTACACCTTC
CDR3: CASSLDRGYYGYTF

D: TRBD2
J: TRBJ2-7
length: 14
size: -
V: TRBV7-3
DNA: TGTGCCAGCAGCTTCGCTAGCGGCCCCTACGAGCAGTACTTC
CDR3: CASSFASGPYEQYF

D: TRBD2
J: TRBJ2-1
length: 15
size: -
V: TRBV5-1
DNA: TGCGCCAGCAGCTTGTTCCTAGCGGGGGGGAATGAGCAGTTCTTC
CDR3: CASSLFLAGGNEQFF

D: -
J: TRBJ2-5
length: 14
size: -
V: TRBV19
DNA: TGTGCCAGTAGTATAGATTGGGGGCGGGAGACCCAGTACTTC
CDR3: CASSIDWGRETQYF

D: TRBD2
J: TRBJ2-3
length: 19
size: -
V: TRBV18
DNA: TGTGCCAGCTCACCACGGATAAGGGGCACAGCGGGAGGTTCAGATACGCAGTATTTT
CDR3: CASSPRIRGTAGGSDTQYF

D: TRBD2
J: TRBJ2-1
length: 17
size: once
V: TRBV30
DNA: TGTGCCTGGAGTTTTTACCGACTAGCGGGAGACTACAATGAGCAGTTCTTC
CDR3: CAWSFYRLAGDYNEQFF

D: -
J: TRBJ2-7
length: 14
size: -
V: TRBV7-2
DNA: TGTGCCAGCAGCTTAGATTCCGGGGGCTACGAGCAGTACTTC
CDR3: CASSLDSGGYEQYF

D: TRBD2
J: TRBJ2-5
length: 16
size: -
V: TRBV9
DNA: TGTGCCAGCAGCACGGGACTAGCGGGAGGGTGGGAGACCCAGTACTTC
CDR3: CASSTGLAGGWETQYF

D: -
J: TRBJ1-1
length: 15
size: once
V: TRBV5-1
DNA: TGCGCCAGCAGCTCCCGGGGACGGGAAAACACTGAAGCTTTCTTT
CDR3: CASSSRGRENTEAFF

D: -
J: TRBJ1-5
length: 12
size: -
V: TRBV28
DNA: TGTGCCAGCAGTTTATTTAATCAGCCCCAGCATTTT
CDR3: CASSLFNQPQHF

D: -
J: TRBJ1-1
length: 12
size: -
V: TRBV12-5
DNA: TGTGCTAGTGCCTTGGATATCACTGAAGCTTTCTTT
CDR3: CASALDITEAFF

D: -
J: TRBJ2-7
length: 15
size: -
V: TRBV28
DNA: TGTGCCAGCAGCCCCCCCCCGGGGGCCCCCTACGAGCAGTACTTC
CDR3: CASSPPPGAPYEQYF

D: -
J: TRBJ1-5
length: 12
size: few
V: TRBV7-2
DNA: TGTGCCAGCAGCTTCAACAGTCAGCCCCAGCATTTT
CDR3: CASSFNSQPQHF

D: -
J: TRBJ2-5
length: 12
size: -
V: TRBV30
DNA: TGTGCCTGGGGGGATAACCAAGAGACCCAGTACTTC
CDR3: CAWGDNQETQYF

D: TRBD2
J: TRBJ2-5
length: 16
size: -
V: TRBV27
DNA: TGTGCCAGCAGTTTATCCGGGAGGGGGGCACAAGAGACCCAGTACTTC
CDR3: CASSLSGRGAQETQYF

D: -
J: TRBJ2-1
length: 13
size: once
V: TRBV9
DNA: TGTGCCAGCAGCGTAGAAGTAGGCGATGAGCAGTTCTTC
CDR3: CASSVEVGDEQFF

D: TRBD2
J: TRBJ2-5
length: 15
size: -
V: TRBV5-1
DNA: TGCGCCAGCAGCTTAAATGGACTAGCGGGCGAGACCCAGTACTTC
CDR3: CASSLNGLAGETQYF

D: -
J: TRBJ2-5
length: 14
size: -
V: TRBV5-4
DNA: TGTGCCAGCAGACTAGGGGAATCCCAAGAGACCCAGTACTTC
CDR3: CASRLGESQETQYF

D: -
J: TRBJ2-2
length: 15
size: -
V: TRBV27
DNA: TGTGCCAGCAGTCTCAGGGCGGCGGGCACCGGGGAGCTGTTTTTT
CDR3: CASSLRAAGTGELFF

D: -
J: TRBJ2-3
length: 14
size: once
V: TRBV9
DNA: TGTGCCAGCAGCGTAGTAAGCCCCCCGAATACGCAGTATTTT
CDR3: CASSVVSPPNTQYF